These T cell receptor beta chains were read from a single sample in a study of T cells in Graves' hyperthyroidism and ophthalmopathy. TCRdb ran MiXCR on the multiplex PCR reads and lists one entry per CDR3 protein. The sample holds around 600,000 distinct CDR3 sequences, 13% to 15% seen once. The material sequenced was blood. These receptors were collected from a woman in her forties or fifties with Graves' ophthalmopathy. Both conserved end residues are part of each CDR3. The D gene is left open where the match is weak. Clone size, where shown, is once, few, many, or a class for clones that have expanded.

J gene	V gene	D gene	clone size	CDR3 DNA	CDR3 protein
TRBJ1-1	TRBV19	TRBD1	-	TGTGCCAGTAGTCCCTTCCGGGACAGGAACACTGAAGCTTTCTTT	CASSPFRDRNTEAFF
TRBJ2-7	TRBV6-1	TRBD1	many	TGTGCCAGCAGTGGCGGGACAGGGGCCTACGAGCAGTACTTC	CASSGGTGAYEQYF
TRBJ2-1	TRBV28	TRBD2	many	TGTGCCAGCAGTAAAACCGGCCGGGGACTAGCGGAGAACTACAATGAGCAGTTCTTC	CASSKTGRGLAENYNEQFF
TRBJ2-1	TRBV14	TRBD2	-	TGTGCCAGCAGCCACCTACTAGCGGGAGTTTCCGTTAGCTCCTACAATGAGCAGTTCTTC	CASSHLLAGVSVSSYNEQFF
TRBJ1-1	TRBV5-1	-	many	TGTGCCAGCAGTTTAGATCCGAACACTGAAGCTTTCTTT	CASSLDPNTEAFF
TRBJ2-1	TRBV28	-	many	TGTGCCAGCAGGGGGGGGGGCGGAACCTTACTGGATGAGCAGTTCTTC	CASRGGGGTLLDEQFF
TRBJ2-1	TRBV2	TRBD1	many	TGTGCCAGCAGAGACAGGGGGTTTTCCTACAATGAGCAGTTCTTC	CASRDRGFSYNEQFF
TRBJ2-7	TRBV5-1	TRBD1	few	TGCGCCAGCAGCCCCCCCGTGGGGACAGGGGGGAGTGAGCAGTACTTC	CASSPPVGTGGSEQYF
TRBJ2-1	TRBV11-3	TRBD2	many	TGTGCCAGCAGCCCCGGACTAGCTGTCTCCGTCAATGAGCAGTTCTTC	CASSPGLAVSVNEQFF
TRBJ1-1	TRBV19	-	-	TGTGCCAGTAGTATAGAATTGCAGAGAAACACTGAAGCTTTCTTT	CASSIELQRNTEAFF
TRBJ2-2	TRBV28	-	many	TGTGCCAGCAGTTTTTTCGAAACCCCGAACACCGGGGAGCTGTTTTTT	CASSFFETPNTGELFF
TRBJ2-1	TRBV20-1	-	-	TGCAGTGCTGGTAAGAATAACGTCTACAATGAGCAGTTCTTC	CSAGKNNVYNEQFF
TRBJ2-5	TRBV12-3/TRBV12-4	-	many	TGTGCCAGCAGTTTCGAAGAGACCCAGTACTTC	CASSFEETQYF
TRBJ2-1	TRBV11-3	TRBD2	many	TGTGCCAGCAGCTTACTCAGCGGGGGCTACAATGAGCAGTTCTTC	CASSLLSGGYNEQFF
TRBJ2-3	TRBV6-2/TRBV6-3	TRBD1	-	TGTGCCAGCAGTTACCACAGGGGCCTGAGCACAGATACGCAGTATTTT	CASSYHRGLSTDTQYF
TRBJ1-4	TRBV11-3	-	many	TGTGCCAGCAGCTTGCCAGCCGCAACTAATGAAAAACTGTTTTTT	CASSLPAATNEKLFF
TRBJ2-1	TRBV7-2	TRBD2	many	TGTGCCAGCATCAAGACTAGCGGGAGGGGGAATGAGCAGTTCTTC	CASIKTSGRGNEQFF
TRBJ2-7	TRBV27	-	-	TGTGCCAGCAGTGGGCTTTTTGGGGGTCCTTTTCGCGAGCAGTACTTC	CASSGLFGGPFREQYF
TRBJ2-5	TRBV28	TRBD2	many	TGTGCCAGCAGCTCCCCGAGTAGCGGGAGGGAGACCCAGTACTTC	CASSSPSSGRETQYF
TRBJ2-1	TRBV5-1	TRBD1	many	TGCGCCAGCAGCTGTCCGGGACAGGGATCGTGCGATGAGCAGTTCTTC	CASSCPGQGSCDEQFF
TRBJ2-3	TRBV7-6	TRBD2	many	TGTGCCAGCAGCTTATATTTTGGACTAGCGGGAGCGGAAGATACGCAGTATTTT	CASSLYFGLAGAEDTQYF
TRBJ2-7	TRBV19	TRBD2	few	TGTGCCAGTAGTATCCTTACTAGCGGGAGCACCTACGAGCAGTACTTC	CASSILTSGSTYEQYF
TRBJ1-4	TRBV30	-	-	TGTGCCTGGAGTGTCAGAGCCCTAAATGAAAAACTGTTTTTT	CAWSVRALNEKLFF
TRBJ1-5	TRBV3-1	-	few	TGTGCCAGCAGCCAAGTCCCGGGGGCTCAGCCCCAGCATTTT	CASSQVPGAQPQHF
TRBJ2-3	TRBV24-1	-	few	TGTGCCACCCAACGGGGAGATACGCAGTATTTT	CATQRGDTQYF
TRBJ2-7	TRBV6-2/TRBV6-3	-	-	TGTGCCAGCAGTTACACCCGGGCGCCCTACGAGCAGTACTTC	CASSYTRAPYEQYF
TRBJ1-1	TRBV6-2/TRBV6-3	-	many	TGTGCCAGCCAAATCTCCCATGTGCCAAGCAGTACCATGAACACTGAAGCTTTCTTT	CASQISHVPSSTMNTEAFF
TRBJ2-1	TRBV20-1	-	many	TGCAGTGCTAGAGGGGGTGGCGGGACGGTCAATGAGCAGTTCTTC	CSARGGGGTVNEQFF
TRBJ1-2	TRBV10-1	-	few	TGCGCCACTATCCCACAGGGACGAGGCGGCTACACCTTC	CATIPQGRGGYTF
TRBJ1-1	TRBV4-3	-	few	TGCGCCAGCAGCCAACGGGACTTCATGAACACTGAAGCTTTCTTT	CASSQRDFMNTEAFF
TRBJ1-5	TRBV19	-	-	TGTGCCAGCACGAGACGGGCGCTATATCAGCCCCAGCATTTT	CASTRRALYQPQHF
TRBJ1-5	TRBV7-2	-	-	TGTGCCAGCAGCTTATCAGGGGTAAACAATCAGCCCCAGCATTTT	CASSLSGVNNQPQHF
TRBJ2-2	TRBV11-3	-	many	TGTGCCAGCAGCTTTGGAGTGGCCGGGGAGCTGTTTTTT	CASSFGVAGELFF
TRBJ2-1	TRBV3-1	TRBD2	-	TGTGCCAGCAGCCAAAGGGCTAGCGGGTTAAGATGGGGATACAATGAGCAGTTCTTC	CASSQRASGLRWGYNEQFF
TRBJ2-7	TRBV15	TRBD1	few	TGTGCCACCAGCAGAGAGCTCACAGGGGCCCCCTACGAGCAGTACTTC	CATSRELTGAPYEQYF
TRBJ2-7	TRBV12-3/TRBV12-4	-	many	TGTGCCAGCAGCCCGGGACCGCTAATCTACGAGCAGTACTTC	CASSPGPLIYEQYF
TRBJ2-5	TRBV6-2/TRBV6-3	TRBD2	-	TGTGCCAGCAGTGTTGGTAGCGGGACCCAAGAGACCCAGTACTTC	CASSVGSGTQETQYF
TRBJ2-7	TRBV9	TRBD2	many	TGTGCCAGCAGCGGGAGAGGGACTAACTACGAGCAGTACTTC	CASSGRGTNYEQYF
TRBJ2-1	TRBV20-1	TRBD2	many	TGCAGTGCTAGAGAAGCGGGAGGCCCCTACAATGAGCAGTTCTTC	CSAREAGGPYNEQFF
TRBJ1-2	TRBV20-1	-	-	TGCAGTGCTAGAGAACAGGTTAACTATGGCTACACCTTC	CSAREQVNYGYTF
TRBJ2-2	TRBV28	-	many	TGTGCCAGCAGACCCATGCGGAGGGGCTCCGGGGAGCTGTTTTTT	CASRPMRRGSGELFF
TRBJ2-7	TRBV7-6	-	-	TGTGCCAGCAGCCAGCTGGACAGTAACTACGAGCAGTACTTC	CASSQLDSNYEQYF
TRBJ2-3	TRBV20-1	TRBD2	many	TGCAGTGCTCTTGGGACTAGCGGGGCACGATTAACAGATACGCAGTATTTT	CSALGTSGARLTDTQYF
TRBJ2-7	TRBV20-1	TRBD2	many	TGCAGTGCTAGAGTGGGGGGGATAACCTACGAGCAGTACTTC	CSARVGGITYEQYF
TRBJ2-7	TRBV30	TRBD1	many	TGTGCCTGGAACCGGGACAGGGGCTTGGGCGAGCAGTACTTC	CAWNRDRGLGEQYF